This T cell receptor beta chain was documented in a study of identical twins. Findings and limits, study-wide: Among monozygotic twins, out-of-frame TCR alpha sharing exceeded what models predicted.

Regarding this clonotype: Its antigen is currently unknown.

V was pared by 1 base and J by 3 bases, with 10 bases of the junction left unmatched. This CDR3 region has 18 residues. The germline CDR1 and CDR2 sequences are SGHAT and FQNNGV. The cDNA had a unique molecular identifier and a template-switch universal primer site. TCRdb re-derived calls from the 5' RACE reads in MiXCR, one entry per CDR3 protein. The sample lists fewer than 650,000 distinct CDR3 sequences, approximately 9.6% occurring once. These data were likewise used in another study, on yellow fever vaccine responses in identical twins.

Sequencing used PBMCs. This clonotype originated in a woman in her late teens or twenties in good health. The chain employs TRBV11-2 and TRBJ2-1; the match to TRBD2 covers 9 bases. The CDR3 sequence is CASSLVVLAGPYYNEQFF. CDR3 DNA: TGTGCCAGCAGCTTAGTAGTACTAGCGGGCCCTTACTACAATGAGCAGTTCTTC.